The clone carrying this T cell receptor beta chain was detected ten times or more. Its antigen is undetermined. Mismatch with germline at one junction end may stem from a read error. The data stem from a study of molecular identifiers for immune sequencing clone quantification. The study, taken as a whole, reports: Identical TCR molecules that share a barcode could lead to an underestimation of highly expanded clone sizes.

Methods described previously, with TCR primers listed, were used for bulk TCR libraries. TCRdb independently ran MiXCR on the PCR reads; one entry per CDR3 protein. The repertoire consists of over 600,000 distinct CDR3 sequences, with about 20% occurring once and the leading ten covering about 0.9%. The receptor was isolated from a human donor in good health. Some libraries in this study had Jurkat cell RNA spiked in. Material for sequencing was naive CD8+ T cells from blood, with Jurkat cell RNA spiked in. Subset of the sample: FACS-sorted CD8+CD4-CCR7+CD45RA+ naive T cells.

CDR3: CASSLDSGSYEQYF. CDR3 nucleotide sequence: TGTGCCAGCAGTTTAGATAGCGGTTCCTACGAGCAGTACTTC. The V and J genes are TRBV7-6 and TRBJ2-7, with a possible D match to TRBD2 (6 bases). Germline CDR1 SGHVS, CDR2 FNYEAQ. This CDR3 contains 14 residues.